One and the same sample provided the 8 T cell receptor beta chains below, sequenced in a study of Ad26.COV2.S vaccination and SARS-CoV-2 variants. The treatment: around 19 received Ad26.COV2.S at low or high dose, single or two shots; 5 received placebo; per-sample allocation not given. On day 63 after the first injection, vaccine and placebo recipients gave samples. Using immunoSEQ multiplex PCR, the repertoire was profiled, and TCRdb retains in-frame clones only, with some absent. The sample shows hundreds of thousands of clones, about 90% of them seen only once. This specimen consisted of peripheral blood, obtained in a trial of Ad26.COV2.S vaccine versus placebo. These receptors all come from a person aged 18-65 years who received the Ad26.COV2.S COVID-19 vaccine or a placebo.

CDR3 protein: CASSISLRGGYEQYF. The CDR3, as DNA: TGTGCCAGTAGTATTTCTCTGAGGGGGGGCTACGAGCAGTACTTC. The genes are TRBV19 and TRBJ2-7; D perhaps matches TRBD2 (7 bases). Germline CDR1 is LNHDA and CDR2 is SQIVND (reference sequence). Trimming left V 3 bases short and J 3 bases short, with 15 bases between. The CDR3 contains 15 residues.

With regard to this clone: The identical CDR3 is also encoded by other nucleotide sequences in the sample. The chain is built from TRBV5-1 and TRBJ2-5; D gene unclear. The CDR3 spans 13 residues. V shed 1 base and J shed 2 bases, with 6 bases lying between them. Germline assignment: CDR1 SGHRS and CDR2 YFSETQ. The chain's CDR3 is CASSLPGQETQYF. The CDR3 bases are TGCGCCAGCAGCTTGCCGGGTCAAGAGACCCAGTACTTC.

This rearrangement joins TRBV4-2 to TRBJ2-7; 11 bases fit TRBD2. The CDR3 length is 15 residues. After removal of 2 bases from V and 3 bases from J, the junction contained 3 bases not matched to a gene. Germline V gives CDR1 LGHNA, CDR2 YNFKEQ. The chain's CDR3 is CASSQPGTSGYEQYF. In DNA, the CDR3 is TGTGCCAGCAGCCAACCCGGGACTAGCGGCTACGAGCAGTACTTC.

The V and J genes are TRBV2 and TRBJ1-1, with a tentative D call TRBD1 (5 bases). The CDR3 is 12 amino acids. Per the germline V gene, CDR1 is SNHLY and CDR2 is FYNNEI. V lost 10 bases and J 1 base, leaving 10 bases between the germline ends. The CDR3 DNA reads TGTGCCATCGGGGGGGGGAACACTGAAGCTTTCTTT. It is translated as CAIGGGNTEAFF. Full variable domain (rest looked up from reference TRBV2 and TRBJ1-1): EPEVTQTPSHQVTQMGQEVILRCVPISNHLYFYWYRQILGQKVEFLVSFYNNEISEKSEIFDDQFSVERPDGSNFTLKIRSTKLEDSAMYFCAIGGGNTEAFFGQGTRLTVV.

DNA of the CDR3: TGTGCCAGCAGTCTGGGACTAGCGGCTTTCACAGATACGCAGTATTTT. Translating gives CASSLGLAAFTDTQYF. The V call is TRBV2, the J call TRBJ2-3; the match to TRBD2 covers 11 bases. This CDR3 has 16 amino acids. Germline values: CDR1 SNHLY, CDR2 FYNNEI. V dropped 5 bases and J dropped 2; count of bases not matched to a gene: 6.

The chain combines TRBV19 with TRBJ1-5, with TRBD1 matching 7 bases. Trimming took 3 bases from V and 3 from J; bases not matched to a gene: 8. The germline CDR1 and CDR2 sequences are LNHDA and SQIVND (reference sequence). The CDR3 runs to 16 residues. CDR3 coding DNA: TGTGCCAGTAGTATCTTACAGGGGATCTACAATCAGCCCCAGCATTTT. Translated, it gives CASSILQGIYNQPQHF.

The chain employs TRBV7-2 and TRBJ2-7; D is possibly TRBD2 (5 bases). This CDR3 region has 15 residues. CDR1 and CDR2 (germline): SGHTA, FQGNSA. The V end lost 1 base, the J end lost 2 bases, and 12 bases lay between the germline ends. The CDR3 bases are TGTGCCAGCAGCTTAGACGGCGGGCGAGCCTACGAGCAGTACTTC. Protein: CASSLDGGRAYEQYF.

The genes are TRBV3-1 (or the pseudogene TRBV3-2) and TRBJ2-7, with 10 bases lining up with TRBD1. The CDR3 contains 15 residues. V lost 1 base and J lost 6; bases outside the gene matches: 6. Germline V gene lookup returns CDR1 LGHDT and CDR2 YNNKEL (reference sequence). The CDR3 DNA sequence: TGTGCCAGCAGCCAAGGTACCGGGACAGGGGTCGAGCAGTACTTC. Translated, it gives CASSQGTGTGVEQYF.